Shown below are 3 T cell receptor beta chains from a single sample sequenced in a study of blood T cell repertoires in COVID-19 (dated by TCRdb to 2020 to 2021). The method behind the library was the immunoSEQ multiplex PCR assay. TCRdb provides this immuneACCESS table in a form limited to in-frame rearrangements. Some clones are lacking; in checked studies, under half of them reflect an unresolved V gene, and why the rest are absent is not known. The table for this sample lists roughly 280,000 clones; about 87% of them were counted only once. The biggest ten clones account for 3% of the sample. The sequenced sample consisted of PBMCs or T cells enriched from blood (not recorded which). The receptors originated from a woman in her forties or fifties who had recovered from COVID-19.

The V and J genes are TRBV2 and TRBJ2-3, with 11 bases matching TRBD2. V dropped 6 bases and J dropped 4; count of bases not matched to a gene: 6. Germline V gene data show CDR1 as SNHLY and CDR2 as FYNNEI. The CDR3 is 15 amino acids. CDR3 coding DNA: TGTGCCAGCAGGCTAGCGGGAGGTTGGGCAGATACGCAGTATTTT. Protein sequence: CASRLAGGWADTQYF.

The V and J genes are TRBV19 and TRBJ1-3; D unclear. V was pared by 8 bases and J by 4 bases, with 12 bases between. Looked up from germline, CDR1 is LNHDA and CDR2 is SQIVND (reference sequence). The CDR3 is 13 residues long. The CDR3 DNA sequence: TGTGCCAGTCGGTGGGGAGCCGGAAACACCATATATTTT. Translating it yields CASRWGAGNTIYF. Drawing the rest from reference TRBV19 and TRBJ1-3, the complete variable domain is DGGITQSPKYLFRKEGQNVTLSCEQNLNHDAMYWYRQDPGQGLRLIYYSQIVNDFQKGDIAEGYSVSREKKESFPLTVTSAQKNPTAFYLCASRWGAGNTIYFGEGSWLTVV.

The chain has TRBV7-8 and TRBJ1-5; D perhaps matches TRBD1 (5 bases). This CDR3 has 13 amino acids. The V gene lost 5 bases and the J gene lost 6 bases, with 11 bases spanning the gap. Germline CDR1 and CDR2: SGHVS and FQNEAQ. Here the CDR3 DNA reads TGTGCCAGCAGCGTGGGGGGTTCTCAGCCCCAGCATTTT. It encodes CASSVGGSQPQHF.